This entry lists 29 T cell receptor beta chains sequenced from one sample in a study of blood T cell repertoires in COVID-19. Produced via immunoSEQ multiplex PCR; TCRdb's table is partial and in-frame only. This sample carries around 250,000 clones, about four fifths of them seen once, and the ten largest clones take 5% to 6%. Source material: peripheral blood. All receptors come from a man older than 75 with acute or convalescent COVID-19.

The chain recombines TRBV5-8 with TRBJ2-1, with 10 bases aligning to TRBD2. The germline CDR1 and CDR2 sequences are SGHTS and YDEGEE. The CDR3 covers 15 residues. With 4 bases clipped from V and 3 bases from J, the junction kept 4 bases outside the gene matches. The CDR3 here is CASSPRLAGYNEQFF. The CDR3 nucleotides read TGTGCCAGCAGCCCCCGACTAGCGGGCTACAATGAGCAGTTCTTC. The whole variable domain, filled in from reference TRBV5-8 and TRBJ2-1, reads EAGVTQSPTHLIKTRGQQATLRCSPISGHTSVYWYQQALGLGLQFLLWYDEGEERNRGNFPPRFSGRQFPNYSSELNVNALELEDSALYLCASSPRLAGYNEQFFGPGTRLTVL.

This clone came up a few times. CDR3 nucleotide sequence: TGCGCCAGCAGTGGGGCGGTTAACTATGGCTACACCTTC. Protein sequence: CASSGAVNYGYTF. V gene TRBV4-1 combines with J gene TRBJ1-2; perhaps TRBD1 as D (5 bases). The germline gives CDR1 MGHRA, CDR2 YSYEKL. V gave up 6 bases and J gave up 1 base, with 9 bases separating them. This CDR3 is built from 13 residues.

The V call is TRBV5-1, the J call TRBJ2-7, with TRBD1 matching over 8 bases. This CDR3 has 13 residues. V dropped 4 bases and J dropped 4; count of bases not matched to a gene: 4. CDR1 SGHRS and CDR2 YFSETQ come from the germline V gene. Here the CDR3 reads CASSGTGPYEQYF. In DNA form, the CDR3 reads TGCGCCAGCAGCGGGACAGGTCCTTACGAGCAGTACTTC.

The gene calls are TRBV10-2 and TRBJ2-5; possible D gene TRBD2, 7 bases. CDR3 size: 15 residues. Germline V gives CDR1 WSHSY, CDR2 SAAADI. Trimming took 8 bases from V and 3 from J, leaving 19 bases between them. The CDR3 is CASGWGGRSEETQYF. The CDR3 nucleotides are TGCGCCAGCGGGTGGGGGGGGCGCTCAGAAGAGACCCAGTACTTC.

The V and J genes are TRBV5-6 and TRBJ2-7; 8 nucleotides line up with TRBD1. Looked up from germline, CDR1 is SGHDT and CDR2 is YYEEEE. This CDR3 has 15 amino acids. The J segment lost 3 bases and the V segment lost 0 bases, leaving 5 bases of the junction unmatched. In nucleotides, the CDR3 is TGTGCCAGCAGCTTGGGGACAGGGAAAAGCTACGAGCAGTACTTC. Amino acids: CASSLGTGKSYEQYF.

This chain links TRBV18 with TRBJ2-1, with D perhaps matching TRBD2 (5 bases). V was pared by 2 bases and J by 0 bases, with 8 bases between. Germline V gene lookup returns CDR1 KGHSH and CDR2 LQKENI. The CDR3 loop spans 15 amino acids. The CDR3 loop is CASSPVGSSYNEQFF. The CDR3, as DNA: TGTGCCAGCTCACCAGTGGGGAGCTCCTACAATGAGCAGTTCTTC.

The J gene is TRBJ2-7, the V gene TRBV18, with 9 bases aligning to TRBD1. CDR3 length: 14 residues. The V segment lost 3 bases and the J segment 3 bases; nucleotides outside the gene matches: 3. The germline V gene has CDR1 KGHSH and CDR2 LQKENI. CDR3 coding DNA: TGTGCCAGCTCACCGGAGACAGGGGGCTACGAGCAGTACTTC. This sequence encodes CASSPETGGYEQYF.

The chain is built from TRBV19 and TRBJ2-6; D gene ambiguous. The V and J ends lost 7 bases and 0 bases respectively, with 10 bases between them. CDR3 length: 15 residues. Germline-derived CDR1 and CDR2 are LNHDA and SQIVND (reference sequence). Here the CDR3 DNA reads TGTGCCAGTACGGTCATCGACTCTGGGGCCAACGTCCTGACTTTC. This encodes CASTVIDSGANVLTF.

The J gene is TRBJ2-5, the V gene TRBV7-8; TRBD1 aligns across 9 bases. Germline V gives CDR1 SGHVS, CDR2 FQNEAQ. Unmatched junction bases numbered 15, after V lost 5 bases and J lost 5 bases. This CDR3 has 17 amino acids. The CDR3 sequence is CASSTLQGARARETQYF. CDR3 coding DNA: TGTGCCAGCAGCACTCTACAGGGGGCGCGGGCCCGGGAGACCCAGTACTTC.

The chain joins TRBV6-5 to TRBJ2-3, with D possibly TRBD1 on 6 matching bases. This CDR3 comprises 15 residues. CDR1 and CDR2 from the germline V gene are MNHEY and SVGAGI. With 10 bases removed from V and 6 bases from J, the gap between germline ends came to 23 bases. Here the CDR3 reads CATGGQQGNQDTQYF. For the CDR3, the DNA is TGTGCCACAGGAGGACAGCAGGGTAATCAGGATACGCAGTATTTT.

The V gene is TRBV6-2 or TRBV6-3, the J gene TRBJ2-3, with 14 nucleotides matching TRBD2. The CDR3 contains 20 residues. The V segment lost 6 bases and the J segment 1 base; nucleotides outside the gene matches: 15. The germline V gene has CDR1 MNHEY and CDR2 SVGEGT. The CDR3 loop reads CASSKRVGTSGSGGTDTQYF. CDR3 nucleotides: TGTGCCAGCAGCAAGCGAGTCGGGACTAGCGGGAGCGGGGGCACAGATACGCAGTATTTT.

The chain links TRBV3-1 (or the pseudogene TRBV3-2) to TRBJ1-5, with a possible D match to TRBD1 (5 bases). Germline-derived CDR1 and CDR2 are LGHDT and YNNKEL (reference sequence). The CDR3 totals 16 residues. The V end was cut by 4 bases, the J end by 5 bases, with 18 bases between. CDR3 in DNA: TGTGCCAGCAGCCTCTCGTCGACAGACAGTCATCAGCCCCAGCATTTT. Its translation is CASSLSSTDSHQPQHF.

This rearrangement joins TRBV5-1 to TRBJ1-2, with D possibly matching TRBD1 (6 bases). Trimming cost V 4 bases and J 5 bases, with 9 bases left between them. This CDR3 has 12 residues. CDR1 and CDR2 from the germline V gene are SGHRS and YFSETQ. The CDR3 reads CASSLGQYGYTF. As DNA, the CDR3 is TGCGCCAGCAGCCTCGGACAGTATGGCTACACCTTC.

This chain connects TRBV21-1 to TRBJ2-2; the table's D call, TRBD2, has no DNA check behind it. TRBV21-1 is a listed pseudogene. This CDR3 spans 15 amino acids. The CDR3 region is CASHPSQPGTGELFF. Written as DNA, the CDR3 is TGTGCCAGCCACCCCAGCCAGCCGGGCACCGGGGAGCTGTTTTTT.

This clone occurred once. J is TRBJ1-2 and V is TRBV18; TRBD1 matches at 7 bases. Germline V CDR1 and CDR2: KGHSH, LQKENI. With V trimmed by 5 bases and J by 4 bases, 10 bases remained unmatched. The CDR3 loop spans 15 amino acids. Here the CDR3 reads CASSTRQGTAYGYTF. CDR3 DNA sequence: TGTGCCAGCTCAACCCGACAGGGCACGGCCTATGGCTACACCTTC.

The genes are TRBV7-9 and TRBJ2-1; tentatively, D is TRBD1 (5 bases). Deletions cut 5 bases from V and 7 bases from J, with 21 bases between. CDR1 SEHNR and CDR2 FQNEAQ come from the germline V gene (reference sequence). This CDR3 contains 16 residues. The CDR3 reads CASSAALGLSSNEQFF. CDR3 DNA sequence: TGTGCCAGCAGCGCCGCACTGGGGCTGAGCTCGAATGAGCAGTTCTTC. Complete variable domain (other parts from reference TRBV7-9 and TRBJ2-1): DTGVSQNPRHKITKRGQNVTFRCDPISEHNRLYWYRQTLGQGPEFLTYFQNEAQLEKSRLLSDRFSAERPKGSFSTLEIQRTEQGDSAMYLCASSAALGLSSNEQFFGPGTRLTVL.

The chain recombines TRBV18 with TRBJ1-1, with 8 bases that match TRBD1. Germline CDR1 and CDR2: KGHSH and LQKENI. This CDR3 is 16 amino acids long. Trimming at V came to 5 bases and at J to 2 bases, leaving 10 bases not matched to a gene. The chain's CDR3 is CASSEYRGTLNTEAFF. For the CDR3, the DNA is TGTGCCAGCTCAGAATACAGGGGGACGCTTAACACTGAAGCTTTCTTT.

The V gene is TRBV5-1, the J gene TRBJ2-3, with D hard to call. The CDR3 extends over 17 amino acids. Trimming removed 3 bases at V and 1 base at J, with 18 bases between. Germline-derived CDR1 and CDR2 are SGHRS and YFSETQ. The CDR3 DNA reads as TGCGCCAGCAGCTCAAATTTGGGTAGCTTGGGCACAGATACGCAGTATTTT. Translating it yields CASSSNLGSLGTDTQYF. The variable domain in full, completed from reference TRBV5-1 and TRBJ2-3, reads KAGVTQTPRYLIKTRGQQVTLSCSPISGHRSVSWYQQTPGQGLQFLFEYFSETQRNKGNFPGRFSGRQFSNSRSEMNVSTLELGDSALYLCASSSNLGSLGTDTQYFGPGTRLTVL.

This chain joins TRBV5-4 and TRBJ2-1; 13 nucleotides match TRBD2. Germline assignment: CDR1 SGHNT and CDR2 YYREEE (reference sequence). Trimming at V came to 4 bases and at J to 7 bases, leaving 5 bases not matched to a gene. The CDR3 totals 15 residues. The chain's CDR3 is CASSTLAGGPNEQFF. The CDR3 nucleotides read TGTGCCAGCAGCACACTAGCGGGAGGGCCTAATGAGCAGTTCTTC.

This chain links TRBV7-3 with TRBJ2-3; tentative D call: TRBD2 (5 bases). Germline V CDR1 and CDR2: SGHTA, FQGTGA. Deletions cut 3 bases from V and 4 bases from J, with 11 bases between. This CDR3 spans 14 amino acids. For the CDR3, the DNA is TGTGCCAGCAGCTTTGGCGGGTCCGCAGATACGCAGTATTTT. This encodes CASSFGGSADTQYF.

The chain links TRBV6-5 to TRBJ1-1; D possibly corresponds to TRBD1 (5 bases). The CDR3 extends over 15 amino acids. CDR1 MNHEY and CDR2 SVGAGI come from the germline V gene. V was trimmed by 6 bases and J by 0 bases, leaving 14 bases between them. CDR3 sequence (DNA): TGTGCCAGCAGGGGGGGACGGACGATGAACACTGAAGCTTTCTTT. As protein: CASRGGRTMNTEAFF.

V gene TRBV3-1 (or the pseudogene TRBV3-2) combines with J gene TRBJ2-5; TRBD1 matches at 7 bases. The CDR3 is 16 residues long. In germline, CDR1 is LGHDT, CDR2 YNNKEL (reference sequence). Trimming cost V 3 bases and J 1 base; bases outside gene matches: 8. DNA of the CDR3: TGTGCCAGCAGCCATACTCCCGGGACAGCCCAAGAGACCCAGTACTTC. It is translated as CASSHTPGTAQETQYF.

The chain links TRBV3-1 (or the pseudogene TRBV3-2) to TRBJ2-7, with 9 nucleotides matching TRBD2. The ends lost 4 bases at V and 3 bases at J; junction bases unmatched: 7. The length of the CDR3 is 15 residues. Per germline, CDR1 LGHDT and CDR2 YNNKEL (reference sequence). CDR3 DNA: TGTGCCAGCAGCCCCGTTGGGCGGGGGGGCTACGAGCAGTACTTC. Its protein is CASSPVGRGGYEQYF.

The rearrangement uses TRBV21-1 and TRBJ1-5; the DNA was not compared with TRBD1, the D call given in the table. TRBV21-1 represents a pseudogene. CDR3 length: 16 residues. CDR3 coding DNA: TGTGCCAGCAGCGCAGGACAGGCCGTCTGCAATCAGCCCCAGCATTTT. Protein sequence: CASSAGQAVCNQPQHF.

The chain is built from TRBV5-5 and TRBJ1-4; 12 positions match TRBD1. Germline V gene lookup returns CDR1 SGHKS and CDR2 YYEKEE (reference sequence). The CDR3 totals 15 residues. V was clipped by 0 bases and J by 8 bases; unmatched bases: 2. The CDR3, as DNA: TGTGCCAGCAGCTTGGCCGGGACAGGGGGCGAAAAACTGTTTTTT. Its protein product is CASSLAGTGGEKLFF.

This sequence joins TRBV6-2 or TRBV6-3 and TRBJ2-1; 7 nucleotides align to TRBD2. This CDR3 has 15 amino acids. CDR1 and CDR2 from the germline V gene are MNHEY and SVGEGT. V shed 5 bases and J 0 bases; nucleotides not matched to a gene: 4. CDR3 protein: CASSRAGSSYNEQFF. The CDR3 DNA is TGTGCCAGCAGTCGAGCGGGGAGCTCCTACAATGAGCAGTTCTTC.

The rearrangement joins TRBV27 to TRBJ2-1; 9 bases fit TRBD2. V was pared by 2 bases and J by 7 bases, with 6 bases of the junction left unmatched. The CDR3 is made up of 15 amino acids. Germline loops: CDR1 MNHEY, CDR2 SMNVEV (reference sequence). The CDR3 loop is CASSLAGGPRNEQFF. The CDR3 DNA follows: TGTGCCAGCAGTTTAGCGGGAGGGCCGCGGAATGAGCAGTTCTTC.

J is TRBJ2-5 and V is TRBV3-1 (or the pseudogene TRBV3-2), with 8 bases that match TRBD2. Germline loops: CDR1 LGHDT, CDR2 YNNKEL (reference sequence). Unmatched junction bases numbered 13, after V lost 1 base and J lost 3 bases. This CDR3 comprises 18 residues. The CDR3 sequence is CASSQGPLGTRIEETQYF. The CDR3, as DNA: TGTGCCAGCAGCCAAGGGCCTCTGGGGACTAGAATTGAAGAGACCCAGTACTTC.

V is TRBV21-1 and J is TRBJ2-1; TRBD2 is taken as the D call from the table, unchecked against the DNA. TRBV21-1 is described as a pseudogene. CDR3 size: 20 residues. Here the CDR3 reads CASSKVGVGGSIISYNEQFF. CDR3 in DNA: TGTGCCAGCAGCAAAGTCGGGGTCGGCGGGAGCATCATCTCCTACAATGAGCAGTTCTTC.